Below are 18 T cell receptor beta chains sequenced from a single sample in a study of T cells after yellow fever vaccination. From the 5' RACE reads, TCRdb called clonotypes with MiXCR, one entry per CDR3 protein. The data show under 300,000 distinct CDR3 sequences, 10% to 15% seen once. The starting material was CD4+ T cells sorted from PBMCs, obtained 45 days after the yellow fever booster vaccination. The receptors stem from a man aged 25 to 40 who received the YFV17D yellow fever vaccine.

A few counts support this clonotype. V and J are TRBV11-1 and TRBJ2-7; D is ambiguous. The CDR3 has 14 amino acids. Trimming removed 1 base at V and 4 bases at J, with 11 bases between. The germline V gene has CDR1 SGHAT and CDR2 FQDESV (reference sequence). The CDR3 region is CASSLGTAVYEQYF. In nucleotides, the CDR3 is TGTGCCAGCAGCTTAGGGACGGCGGTTTACGAGCAGTACTTC.

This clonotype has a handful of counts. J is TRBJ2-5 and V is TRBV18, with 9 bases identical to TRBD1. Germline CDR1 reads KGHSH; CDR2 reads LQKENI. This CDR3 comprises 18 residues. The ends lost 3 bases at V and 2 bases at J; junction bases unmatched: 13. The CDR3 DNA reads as TGTGCCAGCTCACCCCGACAGGGGGTTATTGCGGAGCAAGAGACCCAGTACTTC. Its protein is CASSPRQGVIAEQETQYF.

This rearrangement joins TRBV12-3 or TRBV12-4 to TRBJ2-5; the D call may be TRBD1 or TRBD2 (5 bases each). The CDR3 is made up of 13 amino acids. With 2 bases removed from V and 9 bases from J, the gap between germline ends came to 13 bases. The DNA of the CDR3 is TGTGCCAGCAGTTTATCGGCCAGAGGGGCCCAGTACTTC. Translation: CASSLSARGAQYF.

The CDR3 protein is CASSISSPLHF. The CDR3 DNA follows: TGTGCCAGCAGCATATCTTCACCCCTCCACTTT. The genes are TRBV7-2 and TRBJ1-6; no clear D. The germline CDR1 and CDR2 sequences are SGHTA and FQGNSA. With 5 bases removed from V and 9 bases from J, the gap between germline ends came to 5 bases. The CDR3 length is 11 residues.

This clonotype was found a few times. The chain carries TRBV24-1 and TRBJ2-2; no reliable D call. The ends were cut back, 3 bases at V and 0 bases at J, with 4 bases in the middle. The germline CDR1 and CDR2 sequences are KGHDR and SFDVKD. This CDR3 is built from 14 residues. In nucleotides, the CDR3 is TGTGCCACCAGTGATCAGCCGAACACCGGGGAGCTGTTTTTT. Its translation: CATSDQPNTGELFF.

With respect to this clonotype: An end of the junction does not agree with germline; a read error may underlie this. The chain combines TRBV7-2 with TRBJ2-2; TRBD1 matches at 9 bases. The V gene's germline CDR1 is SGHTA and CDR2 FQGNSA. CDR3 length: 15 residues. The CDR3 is CASRQGASNTRELFF. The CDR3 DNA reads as TGTGCCAGCAGACAGGGGGCATCCAACACCCGGGAGCTGTTTTTT.

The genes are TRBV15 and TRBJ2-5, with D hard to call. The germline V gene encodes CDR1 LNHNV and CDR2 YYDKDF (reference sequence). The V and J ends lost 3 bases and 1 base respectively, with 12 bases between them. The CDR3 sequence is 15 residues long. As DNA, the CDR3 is TGTGCCACCAGCAGGACCCCGGTACCCCAAGAGACCCAGTACTTC. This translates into CATSRTPVPQETQYF.

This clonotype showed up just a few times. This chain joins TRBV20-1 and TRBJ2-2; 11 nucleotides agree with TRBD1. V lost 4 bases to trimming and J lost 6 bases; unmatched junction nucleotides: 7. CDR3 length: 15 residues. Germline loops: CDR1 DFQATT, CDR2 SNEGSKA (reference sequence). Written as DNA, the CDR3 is TGCAGTGCTAATCGAGGACAGGGGGCTGCCGGGGAGCTGTTTTTT. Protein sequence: CSANRGQGAAGELFF.

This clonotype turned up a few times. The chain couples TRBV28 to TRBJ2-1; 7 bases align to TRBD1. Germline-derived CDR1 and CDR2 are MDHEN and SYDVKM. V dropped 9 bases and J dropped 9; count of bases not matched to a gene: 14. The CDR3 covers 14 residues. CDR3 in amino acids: CASHTGTDFSEQFF. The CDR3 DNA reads TGTGCCAGTCACACCGGGACAGACTTTAGTGAGCAGTTCTTC.

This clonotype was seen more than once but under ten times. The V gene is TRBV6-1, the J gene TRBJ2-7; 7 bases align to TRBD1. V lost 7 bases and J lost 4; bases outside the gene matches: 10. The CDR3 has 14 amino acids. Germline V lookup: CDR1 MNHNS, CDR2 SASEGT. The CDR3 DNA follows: TGTGCCAGCAAGCTACAAGGGGGCTTGTACGAGCAGTACTTC. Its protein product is CASKLQGGLYEQYF.

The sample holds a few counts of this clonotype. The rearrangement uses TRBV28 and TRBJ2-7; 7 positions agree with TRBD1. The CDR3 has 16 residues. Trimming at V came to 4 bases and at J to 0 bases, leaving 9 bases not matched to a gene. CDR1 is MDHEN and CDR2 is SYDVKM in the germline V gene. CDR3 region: CASSSPGTAHSYEQYF. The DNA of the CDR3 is TGTGCCAGCAGTTCCCCCGGGACAGCCCACTCCTACGAGCAGTACTTC.

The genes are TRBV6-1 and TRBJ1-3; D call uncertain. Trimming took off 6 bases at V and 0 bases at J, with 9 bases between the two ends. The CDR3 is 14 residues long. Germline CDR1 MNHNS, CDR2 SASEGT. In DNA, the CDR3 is TGTGCCAGCAGACAATCCCCCTCTGGAAACACCATATATTTT. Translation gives CASRQSPSGNTIYF.

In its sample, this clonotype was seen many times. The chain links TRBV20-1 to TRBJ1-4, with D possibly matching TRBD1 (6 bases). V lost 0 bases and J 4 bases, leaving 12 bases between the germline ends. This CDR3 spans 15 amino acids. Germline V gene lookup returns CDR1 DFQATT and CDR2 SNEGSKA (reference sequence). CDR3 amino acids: CSARDWGAGNEKLFF. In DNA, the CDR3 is TGCAGTGCTAGAGATTGGGGGGCGGGTAATGAAAAACTGTTTTTT.

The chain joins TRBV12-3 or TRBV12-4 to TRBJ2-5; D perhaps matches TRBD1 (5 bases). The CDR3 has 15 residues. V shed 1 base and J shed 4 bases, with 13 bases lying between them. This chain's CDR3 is CASSLVGLVGETQYF. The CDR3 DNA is TGTGCCAGCAGTTTAGTGGGGCTAGTAGGAGAGACCCAGTACTTC.

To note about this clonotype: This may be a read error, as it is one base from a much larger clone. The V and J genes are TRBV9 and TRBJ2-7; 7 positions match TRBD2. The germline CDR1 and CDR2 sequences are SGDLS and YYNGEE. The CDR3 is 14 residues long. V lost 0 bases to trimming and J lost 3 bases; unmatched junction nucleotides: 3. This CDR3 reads CASSVGLADYEQYF. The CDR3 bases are TGTGCCAGCAGCGTAGGCCTAGCGGACTACGAGCAGTACTTC.

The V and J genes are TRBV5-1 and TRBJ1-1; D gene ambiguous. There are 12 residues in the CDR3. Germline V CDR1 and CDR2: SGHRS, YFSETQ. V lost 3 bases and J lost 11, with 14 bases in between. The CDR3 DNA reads TGCGCCAGCAGCTCCGACAATCCTGGTGCTTTCTTT. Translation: CASSSDNPGAFF.

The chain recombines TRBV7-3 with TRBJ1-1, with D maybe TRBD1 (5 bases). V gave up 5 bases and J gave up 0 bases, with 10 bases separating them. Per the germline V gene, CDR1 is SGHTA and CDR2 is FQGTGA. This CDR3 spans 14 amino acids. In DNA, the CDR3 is TGTGCCAGCAGCGGGGCAGACCTGAACACTGAAGCTTTCTTT. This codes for CASSGADLNTEAFF.

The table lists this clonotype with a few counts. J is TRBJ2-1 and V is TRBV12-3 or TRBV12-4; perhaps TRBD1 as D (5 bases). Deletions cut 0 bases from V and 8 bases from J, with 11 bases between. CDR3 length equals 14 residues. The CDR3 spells CASSLARVFDEQFF. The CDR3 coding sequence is TGTGCCAGCAGTTTAGCCAGGGTTTTCGATGAGCAGTTCTTC.